A single sample gave rise to the 27 T cell receptor beta chains below, sequenced in a study of blood T cells in healthy people across ages. Primed by a sample-barcoded 5' primer and a J-beta primer mix, a second PCR proceeded for 7 to 11 cycles. TCRdb called the 5' RACE reads again in MiXCR, with one record for every CDR3 protein. Of some 1.1 million distinct CDR3 sequences in the sample, 35% to 40% were seen once. The sample comprised blood. The receptors originated from a man aged 18 to 35 in good health.

This clonotype was counted only a few times. This rearrangement joins TRBV4-2 to TRBJ1-1, with a tentative D call TRBD1 (6 bases). The germline V gene has CDR1 LGHNA and CDR2 YNFKEQ. The V end was cut by 0 bases, the J end by 4 bases, with 12 bases between. This CDR3 is 15 amino acids long. Written as DNA, the CDR3 is TGTGCCAGCAGCCAAGAGGGGGCGGTTGCCACTGAAGCTTTCTTT. Translating gives CASSQEGAVATEAFF.

The table lists this clonotype with a few counts. The chain combines TRBV27 with TRBJ2-1; the D gene is possibly TRBD1 (5 bases). This CDR3 spans 14 amino acids. With 5 bases removed from V and 10 bases from J, the gap between germline ends came to 18 bases. Germline V gene sequence: CDR1 MNHEY, CDR2 SMNVEV (reference sequence). CDR3 sequence reads: CASSRGTGIWEQFF. CDR3 coding DNA: TGTGCCAGCAGTCGTGGAACAGGTATTTGGGAGCAGTTCTTC.

This clonotype has just a few counts. The chain couples TRBV9 to TRBJ2-5; 12 bases map to TRBD2. Germline V CDR1 and CDR2: SGDLS, YYNGEE. After removal of 0 bases from V and 1 base from J, the junction contained 10 bases not matched to a gene. This CDR3 contains 19 residues. Here the CDR3 reads CASSVGLAGGSFSQETQYF. The CDR3 DNA reads as TGTGCCAGCAGCGTAGGGCTAGCGGGGGGGTCTTTTTCCCAAGAGACCCAGTACTTC.

This clonotype came up a few times. V and J are TRBV7-2 and TRBJ1-2; 9 bases match TRBD1. V shed 1 base and J 5 bases; nucleotides not matched to a gene: 8. The CDR3 length is 16 residues. The germline CDR1 and CDR2 sequences are SGHTA and FQGNSA. The CDR3: CASSLGTLGTGYGYTF. DNA for the CDR3: TGTGCCAGCAGCTTAGGGACCCTGGGGACAGGGTATGGCTACACCTTC.

V gene TRBV30 combines with J gene TRBJ2-5, with D possibly matching TRBD2 (5 bases). Germline V gene lookup returns CDR1 GTSNPN and CDR2 SVGIG (reference sequence). The V end was cut by 1 base, the J end by 11 bases, with 20 bases between. The CDR3 extends over 14 amino acids. The CDR3 here is CAWSGMLDGNEQYF. The CDR3 DNA reads TGTGCCTGGAGTGGGATGTTGGACGGGAATGAGCAGTACTTC. Using reference TRBV30 and TRBJ2-5 for the parts outside the CDR3, the full variable domain is SQTIHQWPATLVQPVGSPLSLECTVEGTSNPNLYWYRQAAGRGLQLLFYSVGIGQISSEVPQNLSASRPQDRQFILSSKKLLLSDSGFYLCAWSGMLDGNEQYFGPGTRLLVL.

The sample holds a few counts of this clonotype. In nucleotides, the CDR3 is TGTGCCAGCAGTTTGTTCGGACCCGGGGGAGATACGCAGTATTTT. It encodes CASSLFGPGGDTQYF. The V and J genes are TRBV12-3 or TRBV12-4 and TRBJ2-3, with D tentatively TRBD2 (6 bases). This CDR3 region has 15 residues. Trimming removed 3 bases at V and 5 bases at J, with 15 bases between.

This sequence joins TRBV15 and TRBJ2-1; 8 bases are shared with TRBD2. The J segment lost 8 bases and the V segment lost 5 bases, leaving 8 bases of the junction unmatched. Germline values: CDR1 LNHNV, CDR2 YYDKDF (reference sequence). The CDR3 contains 14 residues. The CDR3 here is CATSVGTSRDEQFF. The CDR3 DNA reads as TGTGCCACCAGCGTCGGGACTAGTAGAGATGAGCAGTTCTTC.

This clonotype was detected a few times. The chain carries TRBV29-1 and TRBJ1-1; D unclear. CDR3 size: 14 residues. Trimming removed 2 bases from V and 2 bases from J, with 12 bases in between. Germline V gene lookup returns CDR1 SQVTM and CDR2 ANQGSEA. The CDR3 loop is CSVELQPLNTEAFF. The DNA for the CDR3 is TGCAGCGTTGAACTCCAGCCCTTAAACACTGAAGCTTTCTTT.

The chain links TRBV20-1 to TRBJ2-1; 8 bases agree with TRBD2. Losses at the gene ends were 0 bases for V and 13 bases for J; bases not matched to a gene: 11. Germline assignment: CDR1 DFQATT and CDR2 SNEGSKA (reference sequence). This CDR3 region has 14 residues. The CDR3 loop reads CSAREGTSLETQFF. CDR3 bases: TGCAGTGCTAGAGAGGGGACTAGTCTCGAGACCCAGTTCTTC.

There are a few counts of this clonotype. This chain joins TRBV7-9 and TRBJ2-1; the match to TRBD2 covers 7 bases. The V gene end was trimmed by 4 bases and the J gene end by 7 bases; junction bases not matched to a gene: 16. Germline CDR1 SEHNR, CDR2 FQNEAQ (reference sequence). CDR3 length: 17 amino acids. The CDR3 nucleotides read TGTGCCAGCAGCTCCGTGGGAGTGCGGGGGATTCTGAATGAGCAGTTCTTC. Translation gives CASSSVGVRGILNEQFF.

This chain links TRBV6-2 or TRBV6-3 with TRBJ2-7; D is perhaps TRBD2 (6 bases). The J call may be in error: the DNA end matches TRBJ2-5 better. This CDR3 region has 12 residues. Germline V gives CDR1 MNHEY, CDR2 SVGEGT. CDR3 loop: CACGYGGETQYF. The CDR3 DNA reads TGTGCCTGCGGTTACGGGGGAGAGACCCAGTACTTC.

In the case of this clonotype: This could be a read error, since a much larger clone is one nucleotide away. This chain links TRBV5-1 with TRBJ2-1; TRBD1 matches at 7 bases. TRBJ2-7 explains the end of the DNA better; the J call may be wrong. Germline-derived CDR1 and CDR2 are SGHRS and YFSETQ. This CDR3 is built from 15 residues. The CDR3 here is CASSSTGTAYNEQYF. DNA for the CDR3: TGCGCCAGCAGCTCCACCGGGACAGCTTACAATGAGCAGTACTTC.

Turning to this clonotype: Its ends do not fully match the called genes, so a read error is possible. This chain joins TRBV12-3 or TRBV12-4 and TRBJ2-3; D not certain. CDR3 length: 12 amino acids. CDR3 in amino acids: CVSSVSTDTQYF. The CDR3 nucleotides are TGTGTCAGCTCAGTGAGCACAGATACGCAGTATTTT.

This clonotype has more than one count but fewer than ten. This chain joins TRBV27 and TRBJ2-1; D remains ambiguous. The V gene lost 4 bases and the J gene lost 1 base, with 11 bases spanning the gap. CDR3 length: 15 amino acids. In germline, CDR1 is MNHEY, CDR2 SMNVEV (reference sequence). The CDR3 bases are TGTGCCAGCAGTTCCGATACGAGGTCCTACAATGAGCAGTTCTTC. It codes for CASSSDTRSYNEQFF.

This clonotype was observed a handful of times. V and J are TRBV30 and TRBJ1-2; D gene unclear. Trimming shortened V by 0 bases and J by 4 bases, and 15 bases separated the two germline ends. This CDR3 spans 15 amino acids. CDR1 GTSNPN and CDR2 SVGIG come from the germline V gene (reference sequence). The CDR3 here is CAWSVRFRPGYGYTF. DNA for the CDR3: TGTGCCTGGAGTGTACGGTTCAGGCCCGGCTATGGCTACACCTTC.

The CDR3: CASSPTRDGPQHF. For the CDR3, the DNA is TGTGCCAGCAGTCCTACGAGGGACGGGCCCCAGCATTTT. The chain joins TRBV12-3 or TRBV12-4 to TRBJ1-5; TRBD1 might be the D (5 bases). The CDR3 loop spans 13 amino acids. The germline V and J ends were trimmed by 5 bases and 9 bases, with 14 bases remaining between them.

This chain uses TRBV21-1 with TRBJ2-7; the table's D call, TRBD1, has no DNA check behind it. TRBV21-1 is a known pseudogene. The CDR3 is 16 amino acids. CDR3 in amino acids: CASRQTGGVKPYEQYF. The CDR3 nucleotides are TGTGCCAGCAGGCAGACAGGGGGCGTAAAACCCTACGAGCAGTACTTC.

The J gene is TRBJ2-3, the V gene TRBV20-1; 8 bases are a match to TRBD2. The germline gives CDR1 DFQATT, CDR2 SNEGSKA (reference sequence). The CDR3 has 12 amino acids. CDR3 nucleotide sequence: TGCAGCGAAGCGGGGGGCACAGATACGCAGTATTTT. As protein: CSEAGGTDTQYF.

This sequence joins TRBV2 and TRBJ1-2; no clear D gene. The CDR3 runs to 11 residues. V lost 6 bases and J lost 7, with 9 bases in between. Germline-derived CDR1 and CDR2 are SNHLY and FYNNEI. The CDR3 DNA is TGTGCCAGCAGCCTAGTTCCTGGCTACACCTTC. This codes for CASSLVPGYTF.

This clonotype was seen a few times. This sequence joins TRBV6-2 or TRBV6-3 and TRBJ1-1, with TRBD1 as a possible D gene (5 bases). Germline assignment: CDR1 MNHEY and CDR2 SVGEGT. The CDR3 has 13 residues. V lost 1 base and J 4 bases, leaving 7 bases between the germline ends. Written as DNA, the CDR3 is TGTGCCAGCAGTTACTACGGGGGCACTGAAGCTTTCTTT. Translating gives CASSYYGGTEAFF.

V is TRBV20-1 and J is TRBJ1-4, with D perhaps TRBD1 (5 bases). Trimming left V 1 base short and J 0 bases short, with 21 bases between. This CDR3 region has 19 residues. CDR1 is DFQATT and CDR2 is SNEGSKA in the germline V gene (reference sequence). CDR3 bases: TGCAGTGCTAGAGTTTATAGGGGAGATGACAGATCAACTAATGAAAAACTGTTTTTT. Amino acids: CSARVYRGDDRSTNEKLFF.

The rearrangement uses TRBV24-1 and TRBJ2-2; weak D call: TRBD1 (7 bases). CDR3 length: 14 amino acids. Between the trimmed V and J ends, which lost 7 bases and 5 bases, there was a span of 13 bases. Germline CDR1 KGHDR, CDR2 SFDVKD. The CDR3 nucleotides read TGTGCCACCAGAGGAGGGGGCGATACCGGGGAGCTGTTTTTT. It codes for CATRGGGDTGELFF.

V is TRBV5-1 and J is TRBJ1-1; the match to TRBD1 covers 8 bases. Germline V gene sequence: CDR1 SGHRS, CDR2 YFSETQ. CDR3 size: 16 residues. Losses at the gene ends were 0 bases for V and 6 bases for J; bases not matched to a gene: 10. In nucleotides, the CDR3 is TGCGCCAGCAGCTTGGATCCAGGGGGCTCCAAGGCTGAAGCTTTCTTT. Amino acids: CASSLDPGGSKAEAFF.

The chain has TRBV6-2 or TRBV6-3 and TRBJ1-5; the D gene is possibly TRBD1 (5 bases). The V end was cut by 6 bases, the J end by 4 bases, with 22 bases between. This CDR3 is built from 17 residues. From germline, CDR1 is MNHEY and CDR2 SVGEGT. CDR3 in amino acids: CASSKFPTGTSNQPQHF. In nucleotides, the CDR3 is TGTGCCAGCAGCAAATTCCCCACCGGGACCTCGAATCAGCCCCAGCATTTT.

The CDR3 reads CASSLESRDRLREQFF. DNA of the CDR3: TGTGCCAGCAGCTTAGAGTCTCGGGACAGGCTCCGTGAGCAGTTCTTC. This rearrangement joins TRBV7-2 to TRBJ2-1, with 8 bases aligning to TRBD1. This CDR3 is 16 amino acids long. After removal of 1 base from V and 9 bases from J, the junction contained 11 bases not matched to a gene. Germline assignment: CDR1 SGHTA and CDR2 FQGNSA.

Concerning this clonotype itself: A junction boundary mismatches the germline segment, possibly from a read error. The chain has TRBV4-3 and TRBJ1-1; 8 bases match TRBD1. This CDR3 spans 15 amino acids. Germline V CDR1 and CDR2: LGHNA, YSLEER. The CDR3 loop is CASGQRQGWDTEAFF. The CDR3 bases are TGCGCCAGCGGCCAACGACAGGGGTGGGACACTGAAGCTTTCTTT.

The chain carries TRBV12-3 or TRBV12-4 and TRBJ2-2; 10 bases map to TRBD2. The CDR3 totals 17 residues. J lost 5 bases, V lost 3 bases, and 9 bases had no gene match. DNA of the CDR3: TGTGCCAGCAGTTTTGAAAGCGGGGGGGCTTATACCGGGGAGCTGTTTTTT. This sequence encodes CASSFESGGAYTGELFF.